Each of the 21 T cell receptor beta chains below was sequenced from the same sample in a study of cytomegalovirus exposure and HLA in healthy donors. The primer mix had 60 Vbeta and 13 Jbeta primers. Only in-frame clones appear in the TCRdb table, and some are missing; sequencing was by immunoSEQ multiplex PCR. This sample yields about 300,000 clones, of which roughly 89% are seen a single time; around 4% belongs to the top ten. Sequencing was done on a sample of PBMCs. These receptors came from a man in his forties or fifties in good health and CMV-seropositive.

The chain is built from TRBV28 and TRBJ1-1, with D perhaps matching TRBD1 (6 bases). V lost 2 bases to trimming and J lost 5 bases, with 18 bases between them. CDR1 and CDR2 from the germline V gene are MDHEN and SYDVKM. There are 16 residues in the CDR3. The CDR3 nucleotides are TGTGCCAGCAGTTTACGGGGGGCGCAGTCAAGGACTGAAGCTTTCTTT. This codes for CASSLRGAQSRTEAFF.

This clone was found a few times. The DNA for the CDR3 is TGCGCCAGCAGCCCTGACAGTACGAACACTGAAGCTTTCTTT. Translating gives CASSPDSTNTEAFF. V usage is TRBV5-1 and J usage is TRBJ1-1, with a possible D match to TRBD1 (5 bases). The CDR3 length is 14 residues. The V gene lost 4 bases and the J gene lost 1 base, with 11 bases spanning the gap. CDR1 and CDR2 (germline): SGHRS, YFSETQ.

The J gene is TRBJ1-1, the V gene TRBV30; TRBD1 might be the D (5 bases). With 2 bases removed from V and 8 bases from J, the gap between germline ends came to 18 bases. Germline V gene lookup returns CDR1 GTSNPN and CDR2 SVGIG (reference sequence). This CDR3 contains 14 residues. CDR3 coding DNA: TGTGCCTGGAGTCGGGGGGGGACTTTATCGGAAGCTTTCTTT. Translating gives CAWSRGGTLSEAFF.

The CDR3: CASSATSGGSYEQYF. The CDR3 region has the DNA TGTGCCAGTAGTGCGACTAGCGGGGGCTCCTACGAGCAGTACTTC. This sequence joins TRBV19 and TRBJ2-7, with 12 bases lining up with TRBD2. The CDR3 runs 15 residues. The germline V gene encodes CDR1 LNHDA and CDR2 SQIVND (reference sequence). V trimming: 5 bases; J trimming: 0 bases; junction bases outside the gene matches: 2.

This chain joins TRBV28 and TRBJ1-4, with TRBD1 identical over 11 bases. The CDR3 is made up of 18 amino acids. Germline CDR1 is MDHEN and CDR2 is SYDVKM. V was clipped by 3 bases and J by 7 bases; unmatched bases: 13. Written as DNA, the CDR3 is TGTGCCAGCAGTTTCTCCGGGACAGGGGGACGACATAGTGAAAAACTGTTTTTT. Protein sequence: CASSFSGTGGRHSEKLFF.

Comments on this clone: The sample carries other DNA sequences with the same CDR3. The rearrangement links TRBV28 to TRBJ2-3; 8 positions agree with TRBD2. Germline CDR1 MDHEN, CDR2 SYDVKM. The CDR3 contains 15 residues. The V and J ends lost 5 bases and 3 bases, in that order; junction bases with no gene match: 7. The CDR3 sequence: CASSPPSGLTDTQYF. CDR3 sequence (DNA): TGTGCCAGCAGTCCCCCTAGCGGGTTAACAGATACGCAGTATTTT.

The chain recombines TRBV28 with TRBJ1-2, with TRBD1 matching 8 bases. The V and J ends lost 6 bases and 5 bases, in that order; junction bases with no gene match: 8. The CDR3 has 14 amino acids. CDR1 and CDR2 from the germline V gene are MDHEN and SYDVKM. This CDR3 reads CASRPGQGGYGYTF. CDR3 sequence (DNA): TGTGCCAGCAGACCCGGACAGGGAGGGTATGGCTACACCTTC.

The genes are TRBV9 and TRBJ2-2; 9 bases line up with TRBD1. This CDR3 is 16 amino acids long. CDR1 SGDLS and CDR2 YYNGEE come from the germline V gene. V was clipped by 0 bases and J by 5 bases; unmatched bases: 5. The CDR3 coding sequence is TGTGCCAGCAGCGTAGATGGGACAGGGATGACCGGGGAGCTGTTTTTT. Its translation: CASSVDGTGMTGELFF.

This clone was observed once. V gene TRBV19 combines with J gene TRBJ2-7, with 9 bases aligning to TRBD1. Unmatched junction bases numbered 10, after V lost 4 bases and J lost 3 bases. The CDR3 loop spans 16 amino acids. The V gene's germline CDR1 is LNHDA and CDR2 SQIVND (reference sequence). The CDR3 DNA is TGTGCCAGTAGTAGAGATTCCGGGACAGGGTTCTACGAGCAGTACTTC. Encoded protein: CASSRDSGTGFYEQYF.

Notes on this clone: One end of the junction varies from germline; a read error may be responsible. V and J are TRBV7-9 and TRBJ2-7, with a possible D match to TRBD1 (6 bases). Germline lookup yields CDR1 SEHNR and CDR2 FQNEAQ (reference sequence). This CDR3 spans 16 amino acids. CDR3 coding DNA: TGTTCCAGCAGTAAACTCGACAGGTTAAGCTCCTACGAGCAGTACTTC. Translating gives CSSSKLDRLSSYEQYF.

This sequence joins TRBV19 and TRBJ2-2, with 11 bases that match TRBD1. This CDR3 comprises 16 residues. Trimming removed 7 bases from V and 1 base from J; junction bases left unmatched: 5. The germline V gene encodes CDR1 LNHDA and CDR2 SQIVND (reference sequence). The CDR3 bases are TGTGCCAGTACCTTGGGACAGGGGGAGAACACCGGGGAGCTGTTTTTT. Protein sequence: CASTLGQGENTGELFF.

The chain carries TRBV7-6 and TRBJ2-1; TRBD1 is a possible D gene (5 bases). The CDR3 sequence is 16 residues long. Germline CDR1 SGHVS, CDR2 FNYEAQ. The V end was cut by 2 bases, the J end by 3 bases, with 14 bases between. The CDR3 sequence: CASSLSWRQNYNEQFF. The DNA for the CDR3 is TGTGCCAGCAGCTTAAGTTGGAGACAGAACTACAATGAGCAGTTCTTC.

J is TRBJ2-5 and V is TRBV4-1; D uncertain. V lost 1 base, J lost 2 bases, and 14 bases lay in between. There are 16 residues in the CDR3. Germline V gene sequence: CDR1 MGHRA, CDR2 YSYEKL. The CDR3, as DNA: TGCGCCAGCAGCCAAGGGTCGGGTCAGATACAAGAGACCCAGTACTTC. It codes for CASSQGSGQIQETQYF.

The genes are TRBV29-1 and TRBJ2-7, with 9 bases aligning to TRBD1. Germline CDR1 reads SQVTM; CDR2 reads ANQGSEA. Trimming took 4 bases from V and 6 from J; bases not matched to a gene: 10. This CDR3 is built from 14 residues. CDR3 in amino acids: CSVVEGTGYGEQYF. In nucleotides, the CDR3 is TGCAGCGTTGTTGAAGGGACAGGGTATGGCGAGCAGTACTTC.

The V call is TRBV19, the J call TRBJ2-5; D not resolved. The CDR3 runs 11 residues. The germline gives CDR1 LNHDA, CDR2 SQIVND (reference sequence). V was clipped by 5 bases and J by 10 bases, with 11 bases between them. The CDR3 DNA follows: TGTGCCAGTAGTGACGAGAGGAGCCAGTACTTC. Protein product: CASSDERSQYF.

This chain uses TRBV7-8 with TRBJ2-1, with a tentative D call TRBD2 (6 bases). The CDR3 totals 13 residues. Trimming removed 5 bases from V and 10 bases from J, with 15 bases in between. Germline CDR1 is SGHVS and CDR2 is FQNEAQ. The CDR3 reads CASSPRPGGEQFF. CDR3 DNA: TGTGCCAGCAGCCCTCGGCCTGGGGGGGAGCAGTTCTTC. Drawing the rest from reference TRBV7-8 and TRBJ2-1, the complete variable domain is GAGVSQSPRYKVAKRGQDVALRCDPISGHVSLFWYQQALGQGPEFLTYFQNEAQLDKSGLPSDRFFAERPEGSVSTLKIQRTQQEDSAVYLCASSPRPGGEQFFGPGTRLTVL.

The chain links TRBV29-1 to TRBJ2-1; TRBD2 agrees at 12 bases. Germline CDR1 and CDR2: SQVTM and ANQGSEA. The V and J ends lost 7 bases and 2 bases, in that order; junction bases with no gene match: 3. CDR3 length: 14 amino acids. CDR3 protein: CSARTSGAYNEQFF. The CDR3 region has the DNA TGCAGCGCCCGGACTAGCGGGGCCTACAATGAGCAGTTCTTC.

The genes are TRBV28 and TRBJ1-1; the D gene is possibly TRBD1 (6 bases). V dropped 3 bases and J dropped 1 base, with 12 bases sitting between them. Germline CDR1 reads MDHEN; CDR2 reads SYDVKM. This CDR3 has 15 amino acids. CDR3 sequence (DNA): TGTGCCAGCAGTTTCAAACGGACAGCGAACACTGAAGCTTTCTTT. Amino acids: CASSFKRTANTEAFF.

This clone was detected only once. The chain's CDR3 is CASSWTGISSYEQYF. For the CDR3, the DNA is TGTGCCAGCAGCTGGACAGGGATATCCTCCTACGAGCAGTACTTC. The chain has TRBV5-8 and TRBJ2-7; 8 nucleotides agree with TRBD1. V lost 3 bases to trimming and J lost 0 bases; unmatched junction nucleotides: 5. CDR1 SGHTS and CDR2 YDEGEE come from the germline V gene. The CDR3 totals 15 residues.

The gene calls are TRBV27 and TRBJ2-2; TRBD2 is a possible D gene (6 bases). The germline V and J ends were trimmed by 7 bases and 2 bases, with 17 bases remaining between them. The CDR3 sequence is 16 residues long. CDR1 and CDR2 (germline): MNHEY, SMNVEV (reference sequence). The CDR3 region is CASTQISTRNTGELFF. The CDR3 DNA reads TGTGCCAGCACCCAAATCTCGACTAGAAACACCGGGGAGCTGTTTTTT.

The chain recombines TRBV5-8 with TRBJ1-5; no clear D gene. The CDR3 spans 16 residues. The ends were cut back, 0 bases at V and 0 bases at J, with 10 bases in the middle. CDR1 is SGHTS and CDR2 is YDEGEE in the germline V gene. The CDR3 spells CASSLGESISNQPQHF. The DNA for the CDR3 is TGTGCCAGCAGCTTGGGGGAGTCCATTAGCAATCAGCCCCAGCATTTT.